This entry lists 21 T cell receptor beta chains sequenced from one sample in a study of cytomegalovirus exposure and HLA in healthy donors. 13 Jbeta primers and 60 Vbeta primers were used for the PCR. Generated by immunoSEQ multiplex PCR, the TCRdb table keeps only in-frame clones and is missing some. In the table there are about 190,000 clones, around 90% of which are singletons. Sequenced sample: PBMCs. These receptors all stem from a woman aged 18-29 years in good health and CMV-seronegative.

For the CDR3, the DNA is TGTGCCAGCAGCACAGCAGGCGACACTGAAGCTTTCTTT. Protein product: CASSTAGDTEAFF. The chain recombines TRBV9 with TRBJ1-1, with D uncertain. Germline CDR1 SGDLS, CDR2 YYNGEE. The CDR3 runs to 13 residues. Trimming took 4 bases from V and 3 from J, leaving 10 bases between them.

CDR3 in amino acids: CASRHSPGTATYEQYF. In DNA form, the CDR3 reads TGTGCCAGCAGACATTCGCCCGGGACAGCAACCTACGAGCAGTACTTC. V is TRBV2 and J is TRBJ2-7; 7 bases match TRBD1. This CDR3 contains 16 residues. The junction had 13 bases not matched to a gene; V was cut back by 6 bases and J by 2 bases. In germline, CDR1 is SNHLY, CDR2 FYNNEI.

This rearrangement joins TRBV6-1 to TRBJ2-5; 8 bases fit TRBD1. The CDR3 has 13 amino acids. The V and J ends lost 6 bases and 3 bases, in that order; junction bases with no gene match: 3. The germline gives CDR1 MNHNS, CDR2 SASEGT. Here the CDR3 reads CASRRTGKETQYF. Here the CDR3 DNA reads TGTGCCAGCAGGCGGACAGGGAAAGAGACCCAGTACTTC.

Worth noting for this clone: This specimen includes other DNA sequences encoding the same CDR3. The J gene is TRBJ1-1, the V gene TRBV2, with 11 bases lining up with TRBD1. This CDR3 is 13 amino acids long. CDR1 SNHLY and CDR2 FYNNEI come from the germline V gene. Unmatched junction bases numbered 1, after V lost 6 bases and J lost 4 bases. Here the CDR3 DNA reads TGTGCCAGCAGGGGACAGGGGGGCACTGAAGCTTTCTTT. It codes for CASRGQGGTEAFF.

As to this clone: Distinct nucleotide sequences in the sample also encode this CDR3. The gene calls are TRBV20-1 and TRBJ1-1; D is ambiguous. This CDR3 comprises 11 residues. Germline V gene sequence: CDR1 DFQATT, CDR2 SNEGSKA (reference sequence). Between the trimmed V and J ends, which lost 3 bases and 1 base, there was a span of 3 bases. The CDR3 sequence: CSASRNTEAFF. CDR3 sequence (DNA): TGCAGTGCTAGCCGGAACACTGAAGCTTTCTTT.

This clone was counted once. The chain couples TRBV11-2 to TRBJ2-3, with a tentative D call TRBD2 (6 bases). The CDR3 length is 15 residues. Germline lookup yields CDR1 SGHAT and CDR2 FQNNGV. The V end was cut by 5 bases, the J end by 4 bases, with 16 bases between. The CDR3 is CASSQADYGPDTQYF. The CDR3 DNA reads as TGTGCCAGCAGCCAAGCGGACTACGGACCAGATACGCAGTATTTT.

This chain links TRBV5-4 with TRBJ1-4; TRBD1 matches at 7 bases. Germline-derived CDR1 and CDR2 are SGHNT and YYREEE (reference sequence). The CDR3 loop spans 14 amino acids. Trimming took 10 bases from V and 4 from J; bases not matched to a gene: 10. The CDR3 DNA reads as TGTGCCCTCAGTGAAGGGGGCAGTAATGAAAAACTGTTTTTT. Its translation is CALSEGGSNEKLFF. Drawing the rest from reference TRBV5-4 and TRBJ1-4, the complete variable domain is ETGVTQSPTHLIKTRGQQVTLRCSSQSGHNTVSWYQQALGQGPQFIFQYYREEENGRGNFPPRFSGLQFPNYSSELNVNALELDDSALYLCALSEGGSNEKLFFGSGTQLSVL.

The gene calls are TRBV7-9 and TRBJ2-4, with D unresolved. Germline CDR1 reads SEHNR; CDR2 reads FQNEAQ (reference sequence). V lost 2 bases and J 10 bases, leaving 9 bases between the germline ends. The CDR3 extends over 12 amino acids. CDR3 region: CASSLPLEIQYF. The DNA of the CDR3 is TGTGCCAGCAGCTTACCCTTGGAGATTCAGTACTTC.

Concerning this clone itself: Additional DNA sequences in this sample encode the identical CDR3. The chain combines TRBV14 with TRBJ1-1; TRBD1 matches at 9 bases. Germline V gene data show CDR1 as SGHDN and CDR2 as FVKESK. Losses at the gene ends were 3 bases for V and 14 bases for J; bases not matched to a gene: 13. The CDR3 length is 14 residues. DNA of the CDR3: TGTGCCAGCAGCCAGCCGGGACAGGGCGGCGGAGCCTTCTTT. This codes for CASSQPGQGGGAFF. Looking up the rest from reference TRBV14 and TRBJ1-1 gives the full variable domain: EAGVTQFPSHSVIEKGQTVTLRCDPISGHDNLYWYRRVMGKEIKFLLHFVKESKQDESGMPNNRFLAERTGGTYSTLKVQPAELEDSGVYFCASSQPGQGGGAFFGQGTRLTVV.

This rearrangement joins TRBV6-1 to TRBJ2-1, with a weak D call TRBD2 (6 bases). In germline, CDR1 is MNHNS, CDR2 SASEGT. V lost 4 bases to trimming and J lost 0 bases, with 10 bases between them. The CDR3 covers 15 residues. This CDR3 reads CASSVAGSSYNEQFF. The CDR3, as DNA: TGTGCCAGCAGTGTGGCGGGAAGCTCCTACAATGAGCAGTTCTTC.

The chain has TRBV11-3 and TRBJ1-5, with TRBD1 as a possible D gene (6 bases). Between the trimmed V and J ends, which lost 5 bases and 5 bases, there was a span of 10 bases. This CDR3 has 13 residues. Germline assignment: CDR1 SGHNT and CDR2 YENEEA. The CDR3 DNA reads as TGTGCCAGCAGCCAAAACAGGGATCAGCCCCAGCATTTT. This translates into CASSQNRDQPQHF.

The V call is TRBV11-2, the J call TRBJ1-1; D gene uncertain. Germline V lookup: CDR1 SGHAT, CDR2 FQNNGV. Trimming removed 6 bases from V and 4 bases from J, with 15 bases in between. There are 14 residues in the CDR3. The CDR3 bases are TGTGCCAGCAGGACCGCTGAATCGGGCACTGAAGCTTTCTTT. Its protein product is CASRTAESGTEAFF.

The J gene is TRBJ1-4, the V gene TRBV7-6, with TRBD1 matching over 7 bases. Germline CDR1 is SGHVS and CDR2 is FNYEAQ. V shed 2 bases and J 7 bases; nucleotides not matched to a gene: 7. The CDR3 loop spans 15 amino acids. The CDR3: CASSLTEGASEKLFF. The CDR3 DNA reads as TGTGCCAGCAGCTTAACGGAGGGGGCAAGTGAAAAACTGTTTTTT.

The chain joins TRBV5-1 to TRBJ1-5; D is perhaps TRBD1 (5 bases). Germline V gene sequence: CDR1 SGHRS, CDR2 YFSETQ. CDR3 length: 16 residues. Trimming shortened V by 4 bases and J by 2 bases, and 16 bases separated the two germline ends. The CDR3 DNA is TGCGCCAGCAGCCCGGGCCAGGGCGTGGGCAATCAGCCCCAGCATTTT. Its translation is CASSPGQGVGNQPQHF.

The chain employs TRBV9 and TRBJ2-2; 12 nucleotides agree with TRBD2. Trimming cost V 4 bases and J 4 bases; bases outside gene matches: 11. Germline lookup yields CDR1 SGDLS and CDR2 YYNGEE. This CDR3 is 18 amino acids long. The CDR3 loop reads CASSSQTSGSLSTGELFF. Written as DNA, the CDR3 is TGTGCCAGCAGCTCTCAGACTAGCGGGAGTTTAAGCACCGGGGAGCTGTTTTTT.

J is TRBJ2-7 and V is TRBV10-3, with 8 positions matching TRBD1. CDR3 length equals 13 residues. J was trimmed by 5 bases and V by 2 bases; bases with no gene match: 2. Germline V gene data show CDR1 as ENHRY and CDR2 as SYGVKD. The CDR3 DNA is TGTGCCATCAGTGAGCAGGGGGCGGACGAGCAGTACTTC. This gives the protein CAISEQGADEQYF.

This clone was detected once. The chain couples TRBV10-2 to TRBJ2-7, with D possibly being TRBD2 (5 bases). Trimming left V 7 bases short and J 7 bases short, with 20 bases between. The germline CDR1 and CDR2 sequences are WSHSY and SAAADI. CDR3 size: 14 residues. This chain's CDR3 is CASKEAATTEEQYF. The CDR3 region has the DNA TGCGCCAGCAAAGAAGCGGCCACCACGGAGGAGCAGTACTTC.

The V and J genes are TRBV5-4 and TRBJ1-3; weak D call: TRBD1 (5 bases). Germline V gene lookup returns CDR1 SGHNT and CDR2 YYREEE (reference sequence). The CDR3 is 13 residues long. V gave up 0 bases and J gave up 7 bases, with 8 bases separating them. The CDR3 DNA follows: TGTGCCAGCAGCTTGGCCAAGGGGAACACCATATATTTT. Translating it yields CASSLAKGNTIYF.

The CDR3 loop reads CASSLQGARNQPQHF. The CDR3 bases are TGTGCCAGCAGCTTACAGGGGGCGAGGAATCAGCCCCAGCATTTT. V gene TRBV7-2 combines with J gene TRBJ1-5, with 8 nucleotides matching TRBD1. V lost 2 bases to trimming and J lost 4 bases; unmatched junction nucleotides: 4. Germline CDR1 and CDR2: SGHTA and FQGNSA. This CDR3 comprises 15 residues.

V gene TRBV19 combines with J gene TRBJ1-1; D remains ambiguous. V shed 3 bases and J shed 2 bases, with 13 bases lying between them. From germline, CDR1 is LNHDA and CDR2 SQIVND (reference sequence). The CDR3 sequence is 15 residues long. CDR3 nucleotide sequence: TGTGCCAGTAGTATTGTTCTAACGATTAACACTGAAGCTTTCTTT. Translated, it gives CASSIVLTINTEAFF. The complete variable domain, with remaining parts taken from reference TRBV19 and TRBJ1-1, reads DGGITQSPKYLFRKEGQNVTLSCEQNLNHDAMYWYRQDPGQGLRLIYYSQIVNDFQKGDIAEGYSVSREKKESFPLTVTSAQKNPTAFYLCASSIVLTINTEAFFGQGTRLTVV.

DNA of the CDR3: TGTGCCACCAGGGGGAGGAACACTGAAGCTTTCTTT. Protein sequence: CATRGRNTEAFF. This rearrangement joins TRBV7-8 to TRBJ1-1, with 7 bases matching TRBD1. The V gene's germline CDR1 is SGHVS and CDR2 FQNEAQ. This CDR3 is built from 12 residues. The ends lost 10 bases at V and 1 base at J; junction bases unmatched: 3. Full variable domain (remainder filled in from reference TRBV7-8 and TRBJ1-1): GAGVSQSPRYKVAKRGQDVALRCDPISGHVSLFWYQQALGQGPEFLTYFQNEAQLDKSGLPSDRFFAERPEGSVSTLKIQRTQQEDSAVYLCATRGRNTEAFFGQGTRLTVV.